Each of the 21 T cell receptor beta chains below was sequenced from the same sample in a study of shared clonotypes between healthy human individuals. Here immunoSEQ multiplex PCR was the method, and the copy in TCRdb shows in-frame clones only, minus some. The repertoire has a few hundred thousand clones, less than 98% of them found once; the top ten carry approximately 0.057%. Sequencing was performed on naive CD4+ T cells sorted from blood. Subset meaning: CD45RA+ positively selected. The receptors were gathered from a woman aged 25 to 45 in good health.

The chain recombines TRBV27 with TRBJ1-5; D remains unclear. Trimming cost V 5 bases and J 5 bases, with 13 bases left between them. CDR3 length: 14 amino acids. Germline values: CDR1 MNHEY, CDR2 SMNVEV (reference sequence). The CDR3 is CASSPYSPHQPQHF. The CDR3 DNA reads TGTGCCAGCAGTCCCTATAGCCCCCATCAGCCCCAGCATTTT.

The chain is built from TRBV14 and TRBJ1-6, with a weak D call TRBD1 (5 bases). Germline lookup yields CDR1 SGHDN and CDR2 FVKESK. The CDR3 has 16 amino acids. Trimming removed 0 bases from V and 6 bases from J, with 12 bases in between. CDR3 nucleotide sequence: TGTGCCAGCAGCCAAGATGGAAAAGGGGTTAATTCACCCCTCCACTTT. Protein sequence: CASSQDGKGVNSPLHF.

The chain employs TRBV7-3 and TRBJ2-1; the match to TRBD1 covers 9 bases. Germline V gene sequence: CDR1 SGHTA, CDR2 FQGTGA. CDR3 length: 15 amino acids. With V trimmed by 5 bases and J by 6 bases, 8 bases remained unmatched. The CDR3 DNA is TGTGCCAGCAGCCCAAATCGGGACAGGGTCAATGAGCAGTTCTTC. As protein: CASSPNRDRVNEQFF.

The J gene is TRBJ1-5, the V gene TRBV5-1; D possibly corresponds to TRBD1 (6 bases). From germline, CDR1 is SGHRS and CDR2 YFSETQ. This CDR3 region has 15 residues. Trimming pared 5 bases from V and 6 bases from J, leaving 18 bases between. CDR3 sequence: CASSPSGQSTQPQHF. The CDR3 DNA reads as TGCGCCAGCAGTCCCTCGGGACAATCCACTCAGCCCCAGCATTTT.

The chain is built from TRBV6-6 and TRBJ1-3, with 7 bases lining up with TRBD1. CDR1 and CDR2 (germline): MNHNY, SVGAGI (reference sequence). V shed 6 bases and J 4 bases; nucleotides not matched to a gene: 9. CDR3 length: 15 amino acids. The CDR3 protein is CASRRPTGPGNTIYF. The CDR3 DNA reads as TGTGCCAGCAGACGACCGACAGGGCCCGGAAACACCATATATTTT.

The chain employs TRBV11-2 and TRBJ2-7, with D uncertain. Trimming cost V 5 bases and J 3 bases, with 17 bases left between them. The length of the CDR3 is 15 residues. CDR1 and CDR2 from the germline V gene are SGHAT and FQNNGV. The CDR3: CASSLIEVPIYEQYF. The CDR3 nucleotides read TGTGCCAGCAGCCTCATTGAGGTACCCATCTACGAGCAGTACTTC.

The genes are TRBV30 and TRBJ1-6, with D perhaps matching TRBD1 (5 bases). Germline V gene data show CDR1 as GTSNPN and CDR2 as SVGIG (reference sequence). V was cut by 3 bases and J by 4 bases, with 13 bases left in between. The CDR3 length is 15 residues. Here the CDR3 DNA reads TGTGCCTGGAGGATGCCGGGACTTTATAATTCACCCCTCCACTTT. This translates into CAWRMPGLYNSPLHF.

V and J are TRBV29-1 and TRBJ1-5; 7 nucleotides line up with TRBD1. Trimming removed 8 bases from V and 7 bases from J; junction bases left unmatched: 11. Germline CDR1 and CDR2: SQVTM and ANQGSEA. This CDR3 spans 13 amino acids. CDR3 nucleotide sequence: TGCAGCTACCAACAGGGGCAGGAGCAGCCCCAGCATTTT. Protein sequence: CSYQQGQEQPQHF.

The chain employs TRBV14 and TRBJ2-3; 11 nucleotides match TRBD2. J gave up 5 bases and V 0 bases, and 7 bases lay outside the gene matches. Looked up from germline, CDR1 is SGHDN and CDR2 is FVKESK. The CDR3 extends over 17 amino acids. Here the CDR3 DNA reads TGTGCCAGCAGCCAAGATTCTGGACTAGCGGGTGGAGATACGCAGTATTTT. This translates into CASSQDSGLAGGDTQYF.

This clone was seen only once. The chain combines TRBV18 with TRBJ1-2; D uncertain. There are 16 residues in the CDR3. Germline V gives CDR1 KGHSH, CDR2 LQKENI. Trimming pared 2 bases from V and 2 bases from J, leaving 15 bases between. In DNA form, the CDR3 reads TGTGCCAGCTCACCAGTGGCGCAAACCAAGAACTATGGCTACACCTTC. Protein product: CASSPVAQTKNYGYTF.

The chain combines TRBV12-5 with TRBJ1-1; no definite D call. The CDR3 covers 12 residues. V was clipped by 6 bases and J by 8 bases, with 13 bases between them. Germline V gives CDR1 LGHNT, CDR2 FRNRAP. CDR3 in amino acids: CASGLPGREAFF. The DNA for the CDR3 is TGTGCTAGTGGCCTGCCCGGGAGGGAAGCTTTCTTT.

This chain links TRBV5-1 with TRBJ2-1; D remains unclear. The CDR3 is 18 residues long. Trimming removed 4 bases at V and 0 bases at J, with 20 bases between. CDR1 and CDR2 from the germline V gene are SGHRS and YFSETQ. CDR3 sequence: CASSPIPAASFSYNEQFF. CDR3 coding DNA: TGCGCCAGCAGCCCGATTCCCGCAGCTTCTTTCTCCTACAATGAGCAGTTCTTC.

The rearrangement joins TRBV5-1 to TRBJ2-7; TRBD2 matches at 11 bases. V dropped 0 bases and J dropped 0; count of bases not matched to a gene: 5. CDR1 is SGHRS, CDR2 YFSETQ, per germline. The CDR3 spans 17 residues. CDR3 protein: CASSLGLAGGFSYEQYF. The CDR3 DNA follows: TGCGCCAGCAGCTTGGGGCTAGCGGGAGGTTTCTCCTACGAGCAGTACTTC.

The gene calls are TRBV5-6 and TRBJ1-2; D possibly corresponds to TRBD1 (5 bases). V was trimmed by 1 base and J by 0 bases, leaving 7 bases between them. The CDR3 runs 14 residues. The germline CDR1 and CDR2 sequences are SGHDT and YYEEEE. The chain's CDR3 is CASSLRGSNYGYTF. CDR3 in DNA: TGTGCCAGCAGCTTGAGGGGATCTAACTATGGCTACACCTTC. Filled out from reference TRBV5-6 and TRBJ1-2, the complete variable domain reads DAGVTQSPTHLIKTRGQQVTLRCSPKSGHDTVSWYQQALGQGPQFIFQYYEEEERQRGNFPDRFSGHQFPNYSSELNVNALLLGDSALYLCASSLRGSNYGYTFGSGTRLTVV.

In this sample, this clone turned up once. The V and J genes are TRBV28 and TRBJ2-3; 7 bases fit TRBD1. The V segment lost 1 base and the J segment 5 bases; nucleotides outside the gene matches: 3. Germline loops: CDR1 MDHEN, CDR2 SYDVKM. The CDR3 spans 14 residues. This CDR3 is CASSLLQGLDTQYF. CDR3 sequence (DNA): TGTGCCAGCAGTTTATTACAGGGGTTAGATACGCAGTATTTT.

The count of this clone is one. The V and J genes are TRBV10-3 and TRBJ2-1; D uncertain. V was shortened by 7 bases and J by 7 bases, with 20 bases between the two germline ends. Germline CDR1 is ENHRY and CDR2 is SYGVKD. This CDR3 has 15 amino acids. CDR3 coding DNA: TGTGCCATCAACAGAGGACCTGCACCCGAAAATGAGCAGTTCTTC. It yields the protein CAINRGPAPENEQFF.

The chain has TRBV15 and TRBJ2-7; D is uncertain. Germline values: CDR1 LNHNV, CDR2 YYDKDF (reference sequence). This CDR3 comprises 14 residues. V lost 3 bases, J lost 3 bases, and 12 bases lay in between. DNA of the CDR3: TGTGCCACCAGCAGGGCGAGGTCCGACTACGAGCAGTACTTC. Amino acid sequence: CATSRARSDYEQYF.

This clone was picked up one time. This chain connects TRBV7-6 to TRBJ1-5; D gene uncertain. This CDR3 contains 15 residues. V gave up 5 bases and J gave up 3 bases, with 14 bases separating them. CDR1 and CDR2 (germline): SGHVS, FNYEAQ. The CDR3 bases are TGTGCCAGCAGCCCGGCCTCCGGGGTCAATCAGCCCCAGCATTTT. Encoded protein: CASSPASGVNQPQHF.

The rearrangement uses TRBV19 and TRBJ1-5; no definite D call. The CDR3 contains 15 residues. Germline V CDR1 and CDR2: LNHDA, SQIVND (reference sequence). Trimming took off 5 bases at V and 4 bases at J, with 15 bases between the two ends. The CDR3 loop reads CASSWGPLHNQPQHF. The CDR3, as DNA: TGTGCCAGTAGTTGGGGTCCCCTACATAATCAGCCCCAGCATTTT.

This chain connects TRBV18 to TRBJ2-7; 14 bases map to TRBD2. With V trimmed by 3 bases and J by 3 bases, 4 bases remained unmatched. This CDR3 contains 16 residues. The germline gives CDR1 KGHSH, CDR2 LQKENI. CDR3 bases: TGTGCCAGCTCACCTTTTGGGACTAGCGGGAGCTACGAGCAGTACTTC. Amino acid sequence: CASSPFGTSGSYEQYF.

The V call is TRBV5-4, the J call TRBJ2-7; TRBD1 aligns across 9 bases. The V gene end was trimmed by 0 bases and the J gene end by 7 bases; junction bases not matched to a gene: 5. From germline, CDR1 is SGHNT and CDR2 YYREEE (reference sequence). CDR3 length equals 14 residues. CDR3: CASSLEQGAGEQYF. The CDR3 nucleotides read TGTGCCAGCAGCTTGGAACAGGGGGCAGGGGAGCAGTACTTC. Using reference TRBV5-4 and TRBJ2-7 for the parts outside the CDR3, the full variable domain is ETGVTQSPTHLIKTRGQQVTLRCSSQSGHNTVSWYQQALGQGPQFIFQYYREEENGRGNFPPRFSGLQFPNYSSELNVNALELDDSALYLCASSLEQGAGEQYFGPGTRLTVT.